One and the same sample provided the 9 T cell receptor beta chains below, sequenced in a study of a mutant IDH1 vaccine in newly diagnosed glioma. Time point specified: baseline, week 1 (first vaccination visit). Treatment here: pre-vaccination baseline after standard-of-care therapy. The protocol was immunoSEQ multiplex PCR, while the TCRdb copy is restricted to in-frame clones and leaves out a portion. The sample lists approximately 36,000 clones, roughly 92% occurring once. Specimen: PBMCs, collected from a glioma patient treated with radiotherapy, temozolomide or both. These TCRs come from a man in his late teens or twenties with glioma.

The chain links TRBV5-1 to TRBJ1-1; D gene ambiguous. The CDR3 has 15 residues. V was clipped by 4 bases and J by 0 bases, with 13 bases between them. The germline gives CDR1 SGHRS, CDR2 YFSETQ. CDR3 coding DNA: TGCGCCAGCAGCCCTCGACAAGACATGAACACTGAAGCTTTCTTT. This translates into CASSPRQDMNTEAFF. The full variable domain, completed using reference TRBV5-1 and TRBJ1-1, is KAGVTQTPRYLIKTRGQQVTLSCSPISGHRSVSWYQQTPGQGLQFLFEYFSETQRNKGNFPGRFSGRQFSNSRSEMNVSTLELGDSALYLCASSPRQDMNTEAFFGQGTRLTVV.

The chain recombines TRBV15 with TRBJ2-2, with D perhaps matching TRBD2 (7 bases). CDR1 and CDR2 (germline): LNHNV, YYDKDF (reference sequence). V shed 0 bases and J shed 1 base, with 18 bases lying between them. The CDR3 consists of 19 residues. CDR3 nucleotide sequence: TGTGCCACCAGCAGAGATCCACAGGGCGGGGAGGGGAACACCGGGGAGCTGTTTTTT. It codes for CATSRDPQGGEGNTGELFF.

Details on this clone: One end of the junction does not line up with germline, which may come from a read error. The V call is TRBV7-7, the J call TRBJ2-7, with 8 bases aligning to TRBD2. This CDR3 region has 13 residues. Germline V gene data show CDR1 as SSHAT and CDR2 as FNYEAQ (reference sequence). The CDR3 nucleotides read TGTGCTAGCAGCTCTAGGACTAGCTCCGAGCAGTACTTC. Protein product: CASSSRTSSEQYF.

This sequence joins TRBV2 and TRBJ1-2; TRBD1 aligns across 11 bases. The CDR3 length is 16 residues. Per the germline V gene, CDR1 is SNHLY and CDR2 is FYNNEI. With V trimmed by 8 bases and J by 5 bases, 13 bases remained unmatched. CDR3 residues: CASSAGRDRGFYGYTF. The CDR3 coding sequence is TGTGCCAGCTCGGCGGGGAGGGACAGGGGGTTTTATGGCTACACCTTC.

V usage is TRBV19 and J usage is TRBJ1-5; D gene ambiguous. CDR3 size: 13 residues. In germline, CDR1 is LNHDA, CDR2 SQIVND (reference sequence). Trimming took 3 bases from V and 3 from J, leaving 6 bases between them. Written as DNA, the CDR3 is TGTGCCAGTAGTATCGATCCCAATCAGCCCCAGCATTTT. It specifies CASSIDPNQPQHF.

The CDR3 sequence is CASSLVAGGQGTEAFF. The CDR3 DNA reads as TGTGCCAGCAGCTTAGTAGCCGGGGGTCAGGGCACTGAAGCTTTCTTT. The V call is TRBV7-2, the J call TRBJ1-1; possible D gene TRBD1, 5 bases. This CDR3 region has 16 residues. Germline V CDR1 and CDR2: SGHTA, FQGNSA. The V gene lost 1 base and the J gene lost 4 bases, with 16 bases spanning the gap.

The gene calls are TRBV20-1 and TRBJ1-1; D perhaps matches TRBD1 (5 bases). The V gene lost 6 bases and the J gene lost 11 bases, with 16 bases spanning the gap. This CDR3 has 11 amino acids. The germline V gene has CDR1 DFQATT and CDR2 SNEGSKA (reference sequence). This chain's CDR3 is CSALTTDRAFF. The CDR3 DNA reads as TGCAGTGCCCTAACGACAGATCGGGCTTTCTTT.

The chain joins TRBV19 to TRBJ1-2, with D possibly being TRBD1 (5 bases). This CDR3 has 13 residues. Looked up from germline, CDR1 is LNHDA and CDR2 is SQIVND (reference sequence). V was clipped by 4 bases and J by 1 base, with 7 bases between them. CDR3 in DNA: TGTGCCAGTAGTAGCAGGGTTAACTATGGCTACACCTTC. Its protein is CASSSRVNYGYTF. The full variable domain, rest sourced from reference TRBV19 and TRBJ1-2, is DGGITQSPKYLFRKEGQNVTLSCEQNLNHDAMYWYRQDPGQGLRLIYYSQIVNDFQKGDIAEGYSVSREKKESFPLTVTSAQKNPTAFYLCASSSRVNYGYTFGSGTRLTVV.

This sequence joins TRBV2 and TRBJ2-7; D possibly corresponds to TRBD1 (6 bases). Germline lookup yields CDR1 SNHLY and CDR2 FYNNEI. V lost 4 bases, J lost 5 bases, and 12 bases lay in between. This CDR3 is 13 amino acids long. CDR3 sequence reads: CASSAEWGHEQYF. The CDR3 DNA sequence: TGTGCCAGCAGTGCGGAGTGGGGGCACGAGCAGTACTTC.